These 5 T cell receptor beta chains originate from one sample sequenced in a study of technical replicates of blood from a few donors. Using immunoSEQ multiplex PCR, the repertoire was profiled, and TCRdb retains in-frame clones only, with some absent. The sample lists roughly 82,000 clones, roughly 95% occurring once. Input material: T cells isolated from PBMCs. All receptors come from a human donor in good health.

The chain combines TRBV6-5 with TRBJ2-5, with D possibly matching TRBD2 (5 bases). CDR3 length: 12 amino acids. Germline V gene data show CDR1 as MNHEY and CDR2 as SVGAGI. The ends were cut back, 6 bases at V and 5 bases at J, with 10 bases in the middle. CDR3 protein: CASSLTGETQYF. The CDR3 DNA reads as TGTGCCAGCAGCTTAACGGGGGAGACCCAGTACTTC.

The chain combines TRBV4-1 with TRBJ2-5, with 12 bases identical to TRBD2. CDR1 is MGHRA and CDR2 is YSYEKL in the germline V gene. The length of the CDR3 is 17 residues. After removal of 1 base from V and 1 base from J, the junction contained 4 bases not matched to a gene. DNA for the CDR3: TGCGCCAGCAGCCAAGGGACTAGCGGGGATTCCCAAGAGACCCAGTACTTC. Its translation: CASSQGTSGDSQETQYF.

CDR3 loop: CASSDWDRGSIEQFF. The CDR3 nucleotides are TGTGCCAGTAGTGACTGGGACAGGGGATCTATTGAGCAGTTCTTC. The chain uses TRBV19 and TRBJ2-1, with TRBD1 identical over 10 bases. Germline V gives CDR1 LNHDA, CDR2 SQIVND (reference sequence). The CDR3 length is 15 residues. J gave up 9 bases and V 5 bases, and 10 bases lay outside the gene matches. Full variable domain (missing parts from reference TRBV19 and TRBJ2-1): DGGITQSPKYLFRKEGQNVTLSCEQNLNHDAMYWYRQDPGQGLRLIYYSQIVNDFQKGDIAEGYSVSREKKESFPLTVTSAQKNPTAFYLCASSDWDRGSIEQFFGPGTRLTVL.

The DNA of the CDR3 is TGTGCCAGCCTGACCCGGGACAGGGGATCCACTGAAGCTTTCTTT. Its protein is CASLTRDRGSTEAFF. The chain joins TRBV27 to TRBJ1-1; TRBD1 agrees at 10 bases. The junction had 10 bases not matched to a gene; V was cut back by 8 bases and J by 4 bases. CDR1 and CDR2 from the germline V gene are MNHEY and SMNVEV (reference sequence). CDR3 length: 15 residues.

This chain uses TRBV6-5 with TRBJ2-1; 9 nucleotides agree with TRBD2. Losses at the gene ends were 6 bases for V and 3 bases for J; bases not matched to a gene: 6. The CDR3 consists of 15 residues. Germline V lookup: CDR1 MNHEY, CDR2 SVGAGI. The CDR3 DNA is TGTGCCAGCAGCTCCCTAGCGGGATACTACAATGAGCAGTTCTTC. Protein: CASSSLAGYYNEQFF.